Listed here is a single T cell receptor (beta chain). The antigen is not known. The assay was immunoSEQ multiplex PCR, and TCRdb's table has in-frame clones only and misses some. The repertoire consists of more than 90,000 clones, with about 86% occurring once and the leading ten covering almost 1.5%. This record belongs to a study of OX40 agonist ivuxolimab in advanced cancers. Study at large: An agonistic human IgG2 monoclonal antibody against OX40 (CD134) was given.

Findings of the study overall: The study found that CD8+ T cells averaged more expanded clones than CD4+.

Germline CDR1 and CDR2: MDHEN and SYDVKM. V shed 5 bases and J shed 1 base, with 12 bases lying between them. The CDR3 has 14 amino acids. The sample consisted of CD4+ or CD8+ T cells sorted from blood, taken in a trial of the OX40 agonist ivuxolimab. The V gene is TRBV28, the J gene TRBJ2-7; no definite D call. The receptor was isolated from an adult with an advanced solid tumor such as melanoma, head and neck, liver or kidney cancer. In DNA, the CDR3 is TGTGCCAGCAGTGCCGCGAACCCTTCCTACGAGCAGTACTTC. Its protein is CASSAANPSYEQYF.